The 25 T cell receptor beta chains below come from one sample, sequenced in a study of identical twins. TCRdb reanalysed the 5' RACE reads using MiXCR and keeps one entry per CDR3 protein. The top ten hold about 2% of the sample, which has roughly 690,000 distinct CDR3 sequences, 5.5% to 6.5% seen once. The sample taken for sequencing was naive T cells sorted from blood. The receptors were sampled from a man between 18 and 29 years old in good health.

The chain recombines TRBV11-2 with TRBJ2-7; 9 bases are shared with TRBD2. The CDR3 loop spans 13 amino acids. The junction had 11 bases not matched to a gene; V was cut back by 8 bases and J by 9 bases. Germline lookup yields CDR1 SGHAT and CDR2 FQNNGV. CDR3 in DNA: TGTGCCAGCGGCAGCGGGAGGAGGGCCCCGCAGTACTTC. This translates into CASGSGRRAPQYF.

This clonotype was seen repeatedly, ten times or more. The chain recombines TRBV7-9 with TRBJ2-1, with TRBD2 matching 9 bases. J gave up 12 bases and V 2 bases, and 8 bases lay outside the gene matches. This CDR3 spans 14 amino acids. Germline lookup yields CDR1 SEHNR and CDR2 FQNEAQ (reference sequence). CDR3 DNA sequence: TGTGCCAGCAGCTTACTTCGTGATAGCGGGAGGCAGTTCTTC. Protein sequence: CASSLLRDSGRQFF.

This clonotype was recorded at least ten times. The J gene is TRBJ2-1, the V gene TRBV29-1, with D possibly being TRBD1 (5 bases). The germline CDR1 and CDR2 sequences are SQVTM and ANQGSEA. The CDR3 is made up of 17 amino acids. Trimming took off 7 bases at V and 2 bases at J, with 24 bases between the two ends. CDR3 sequence reads: CSGLIPGEFRAYNEQFF. The CDR3 DNA reads TGCAGCGGCCTAATCCCTGGGGAATTCAGGGCCTACAATGAGCAGTTCTTC.

The rearrangement joins TRBV6-2 or TRBV6-3 to TRBJ1-5; no clear D. V was pared by 8 bases and J by 4 bases, with 6 bases between. The germline CDR1 and CDR2 sequences are MNHEY and SVGEGT. CDR3 length: 11 residues. The CDR3 loop is CASGQNQPQHF. The CDR3 DNA reads TGTGCCAGCGGGCAGAATCAGCCCCAGCATTTT.

There are many counts of this clonotype. The rearrangement joins TRBV5-1 to TRBJ2-7; 11 bases fit TRBD2. The CDR3 length is 19 residues. V shed 4 bases and J 4 bases; nucleotides not matched to a gene: 19. CDR1 is SGHRS, CDR2 YFSETQ, per germline. CDR3 in amino acids: CASSLGTAGLAGGLYEQYF. CDR3 in DNA: TGCGCCAGCAGCCTAGGGACAGCCGGACTAGCGGGTGGTTTGTACGAGCAGTACTTC.

This clonotype turned up a few times. This chain links TRBV9 with TRBJ2-7, with 8 positions matching TRBD1. After removal of 0 bases from V and 3 bases from J, the junction contained 8 bases not matched to a gene. The CDR3 extends over 16 amino acids. Germline V gene sequence: CDR1 SGDLS, CDR2 YYNGEE. The CDR3 bases are TGTGCCAGCAGCGTAGCAAGAGACAGGGGATTCTACGAGCAGTACTTC. It specifies CASSVARDRGFYEQYF.

This clonotype was seen a handful of times. The chain joins TRBV5-1 to TRBJ2-1, with D perhaps matching TRBD2 (6 bases). V lost 4 bases, J lost 5 bases, and 10 bases lay in between. The CDR3 length is 13 residues. Germline V CDR1 and CDR2: SGHRS, YFSETQ. DNA for the CDR3: TGCGCCAGCAGCACTAGCAGTAACAATGAGCAGTTCTTC. Amino acids: CASSTSSNNEQFF.

This clonotype occurred many times. The rearrangement uses TRBV20-1 and TRBJ2-1; tentatively, D is TRBD1 or TRBD2 (5 bases each). With 6 bases removed from V and 5 bases from J, the gap between germline ends came to 14 bases. This CDR3 has 13 amino acids. CDR1 and CDR2 from the germline V gene are DFQATT and SNEGSKA (reference sequence). Here the CDR3 reads CSAVGATHNEQFF. CDR3 bases: TGCAGTGCCGTCGGGGCTACCCACAATGAGCAGTTCTTC.

This clonotype was observed a handful of times. The gene calls are TRBV28 and TRBJ1-5, with unresolved D. V lost 2 bases to trimming and J lost 6 bases, with 8 bases between them. There are 13 residues in the CDR3. Per the germline V gene, CDR1 is MDHEN and CDR2 is SYDVKM. CDR3 sequence: CASSLNLAQPQHF. The CDR3 nucleotides read TGTGCCAGCAGTTTAAACTTGGCTCAGCCCCAGCATTTT. Filled out from reference TRBV28 and TRBJ1-5, the complete variable domain reads DVKVTQSSRYLVKRTGEKVFLECVQDMDHENMFWYRQDPGLGLRLIYFSYDVKMKEKGDIPEGYSVSREKKERFSLILESASTNQTSMYLCASSLNLAQPQHFGDGTRLSIL.

This clonotype has a count of ten or more. The V gene is TRBV10-3, the J gene TRBJ1-2, with TRBD1 as a possible D gene (5 bases). There are 15 residues in the CDR3. Trimming took off 7 bases at V and 0 bases at J, with 15 bases between the two ends. Germline-derived CDR1 and CDR2 are ENHRY and SYGVKD. The CDR3 loop is CAINKLGGANYGYTF. The CDR3, as DNA: TGTGCCATCAACAAATTGGGGGGTGCTAACTATGGCTACACCTTC.

This clonotype was seen ten or more times. This sequence joins TRBV20-1 and TRBJ2-1; 10 bases are a match to TRBD2. This CDR3 is 15 amino acids long. With V trimmed by 4 bases and J by 8 bases, 11 bases remained unmatched. Looked up from germline, CDR1 is DFQATT and CDR2 is SNEGSKA (reference sequence). This CDR3 reads CSAIHLAGAHDEQFF. The CDR3 DNA follows: TGCAGTGCTATTCATCTAGCGGGAGCTCACGATGAGCAGTTCTTC.

This clonotype was seen only once. No conserved phenylalanine or tryptophan ends this CDR3, so it is likely a read error. The chain joins TRBV7-6 to TRBJ1-2; 8 positions agree with TRBD1. The CDR3 consists of 15 residues. Per the germline V gene, CDR1 is SGHVS and CDR2 is FNYEAQ. V dropped 5 bases and J dropped 4; count of bases not matched to a gene: 9. CDR3 residues: CASSAQGGGSYGYTV. In nucleotides, the CDR3 is TGTGCCAGCAGCGCACAGGGGGGAGGTAGCTATGGCTACACCGTC.

This clonotype was seen many times. The rearrangement links TRBV29-1 to TRBJ2-1; 8 bases agree with TRBD1. The CDR3 sequence is 14 residues long. The trim removed 1 base at V and 4 bases at J, leaving 3 bases unmatched. In germline, CDR1 is SQVTM, CDR2 ANQGSEA. The CDR3, as DNA: TGCAGCGTTGAAGTGCAGGGGGCATACAATGAGCAGTTCTTC. Protein product: CSVEVQGAYNEQFF.

In this sample, this clonotype turned up many times. The rearrangement uses TRBV5-1 and TRBJ2-1; 10 bases fit TRBD2. Losses at the gene ends were 1 base for V and 7 bases for J; bases not matched to a gene: 11. This CDR3 has 17 amino acids. Germline-derived CDR1 and CDR2 are SGHRS and YFSETQ. The CDR3 coding sequence is TGCGCCAGCAGCTTGCCCGAAGCGGGAGGGGTTGGGAATGAGCAGTTCTTC. Translating gives CASSLPEAGGVGNEQFF.

Ten or more counts support this clonotype. The chain uses TRBV9 and TRBJ2-5, with 14 bases matching TRBD2. In germline, CDR1 is SGDLS, CDR2 YYNGEE. The CDR3 has 17 amino acids. Trimming cost V 3 bases and J 5 bases; bases outside gene matches: 9. CDR3 sequence: CASSAGGLAGVGETQYF. In DNA form, the CDR3 reads TGTGCCAGCAGCGCCGGGGGACTAGCGGGAGTAGGGGAGACCCAGTACTTC.

The rearrangement links TRBV6-1 to TRBJ2-3; 8 positions agree with TRBD2. The CDR3 is 15 amino acids. The ends lost 2 bases at V and 1 base at J; junction bases unmatched: 2. Looked up from germline, CDR1 is MNHNS and CDR2 is SASEGT. Here the CDR3 DNA reads TGTGCCAGCAGTGAAATGCGGGAGGGCACAGATACGCAGTATTTT. This translates into CASSEMREGTDTQYF.

This clonotype turned up a few times. V is TRBV6-1 and J is TRBJ2-3, with a possible D match to TRBD1 (5 bases). V was pared by 6 bases and J by 3 bases, with 16 bases between. The CDR3 totals 15 residues. CDR1 and CDR2 (germline): MNHNS, SASEGT. CDR3: CASSQGERRTDTQYF. The CDR3 nucleotides read TGTGCCAGCAGCCAGGGCGAGCGAAGGACAGATACGCAGTATTTT.

This clonotype has just a few counts. The V call is TRBV28, the J call TRBJ2-1; 11 bases align to TRBD2. V was clipped by 5 bases and J by 6 bases; unmatched bases: 6. Germline-derived CDR1 and CDR2 are MDHEN and SYDVKM. This CDR3 is built from 15 residues. The CDR3 loop is CASSILAGDLNEQFF. The CDR3 nucleotides are TGTGCCAGCAGTATACTAGCGGGAGACCTCAATGAGCAGTTCTTC.

This clonotype came up a few times. This sequence joins TRBV29-1 and TRBJ2-1, with D maybe TRBD2 (6 bases). The CDR3 contains 11 residues. Trimming took off 4 bases at V and 8 bases at J, with 9 bases between the two ends. In germline, CDR1 is SQVTM, CDR2 ANQGSEA. In nucleotides, the CDR3 is TGCAGCGTTGGGGGGGTGGATGAGCAGTTCTTC. Its protein is CSVGGVDEQFF.

In nucleotides, the CDR3 is TGTGCCAGCAGCCCCCTTGGGCAGAACACTGAAGCTTTCTTT. Encoded protein: CASSPLGQNTEAFF. V and J are TRBV5-5 and TRBJ1-1, with D unclear. The CDR3 length is 14 residues. Trimming shortened V by 4 bases and J by 1 base, and 11 bases separated the two germline ends. Germline loops: CDR1 SGHKS, CDR2 YYEKEE (reference sequence).

V and J are TRBV15 and TRBJ2-1; 9 nucleotides line up with TRBD2. CDR3 length: 18 amino acids. Germline CDR1 reads LNHNV; CDR2 reads YYDKDF (reference sequence). V lost 1 base to trimming and J lost 0 bases; unmatched junction nucleotides: 7. The CDR3 DNA sequence: TGTGCCACCAGCAGAGCCCTAACTAGCGGGCTCTCCTACAATGAGCAGTTCTTC. Residues: CATSRALTSGLSYNEQFF. Based on the CDR3 plus reference TRBV15 and TRBJ2-1, the full variable domain is DAMVIQNPRYQVTQFGKPVTLSCSQTLNHNVMYWYQQKSSQAPKLLFHYYDKDFNNEADTPDNFQSRRPNTSFCFLDIRSPGLGDTAMYLCATSRALTSGLSYNEQFFGPGTRLTVL.

This clonotype came up many times. The chain employs TRBV29-1 and TRBJ2-1; D gene uncertain. This CDR3 contains 14 residues. Germline V gene sequence: CDR1 SQVTM, CDR2 ANQGSEA. V lost 0 bases and J lost 7, with 13 bases in between. The CDR3 nucleotides read TGCAGCGTTGAAGATGGGGTCTTGGGGAATGAGCAGTTCTTC. Amino acid sequence: CSVEDGVLGNEQFF.

This clonotype was seen at least ten times. The chain couples TRBV6-1 to TRBJ2-5; D unresolved. Germline V CDR1 and CDR2: MNHNS, SASEGT. The CDR3 runs 14 residues. The V end lost 7 bases, the J end lost 0 bases, and 12 bases lay between the germline ends. Here the CDR3 DNA reads TGTGCCAGCAATGACGGAACTCACCAAGAGACCCAGTACTTC. Amino acids: CASNDGTHQETQYF.

This clonotype was recorded a few times. The chain links TRBV7-3 to TRBJ2-5; a weak D match, TRBD2 (5 bases). The germline V gene encodes CDR1 SGHTA and CDR2 FQGTGA. This CDR3 region has 14 residues. Trimming stripped 0 bases from V and 5 bases from J, with 10 bases between. CDR3 nucleotide sequence: TGTGCCAGCAGCTTAACGGGGAGCAGGGAGACCCAGTACTTC. It codes for CASSLTGSRETQYF.

This clonotype was found a few times. As DNA, the CDR3 is TGTGCCAGCAAACCGGGACAGGGGATAGCCAAAAACATTCAGTACTTC. Encoded protein: CASKPGQGIAKNIQYF. This sequence joins TRBV27 and TRBJ2-4; TRBD1 agrees at 10 bases. Germline V gives CDR1 MNHEY, CDR2 SMNVEV (reference sequence). This CDR3 has 16 amino acids. Losses at the gene ends were 7 bases for V and 0 bases for J; bases not matched to a gene: 6.